Each of the 27 T cell receptor beta chains below was sequenced from the same sample in a study of cytomegalovirus exposure and HLA in healthy donors. Primers included in the PCR were 60 Vbeta and 13 Jbeta primers. TCRdb's copy holds only in-frame clones and misses some; the assay was immunoSEQ multiplex PCR. Seen here are over 150,000 clones, over 75% observed once, and the top ten hold 1.9%. Sequencing was carried out using PBMCs. The origin of the receptors is a human donor in good health.

This rearrangement joins TRBV5-6 to TRBJ2-7, with TRBD1 matching over 11 bases. This CDR3 is 15 amino acids long. The V gene end was trimmed by 4 bases and the J gene end by 4 bases; junction bases not matched to a gene: 7. Germline CDR1 and CDR2: SGHDT and YYEEEE. The CDR3 sequence is CASSPTGTGGYEQYF. CDR3 nucleotides: TGTGCCAGCAGCCCCACCGGGACAGGGGGTTACGAGCAGTACTTC.

This clone was found once. The rearrangement links TRBV4-1 to TRBJ2-1; 8 bases align to TRBD1. Trimming took 1 base from V and 8 from J; bases not matched to a gene: 4. Germline CDR1 and CDR2: MGHRA and YSYEKL. This CDR3 is built from 14 residues. The CDR3 coding sequence is TGCGCCAGCAGCCAAGCGGACAGGGTCTATGAGCAGTTCTTC. Translation gives CASSQADRVYEQFF.

The chain has TRBV12-5 and TRBJ2-1, with 8 bases lining up with TRBD2. The CDR3 totals 16 residues. The germline gives CDR1 LGHNT, CDR2 FRNRAP. J was trimmed by 1 base and V by 5 bases; bases with no gene match: 7. The CDR3 DNA reads as TGTGCTAGTGGTCTATCGGGGGGGTTGTCCTACAATGAGCAGTTCTTC. It specifies CASGLSGGLSYNEQFF.

CDR3 amino acids: CASSQAPTAYEQYF. The DNA of the CDR3 is TGCGCCAGCAGCCAAGCCCCGACAGCCTACGAGCAGTACTTC. The chain is built from TRBV4-1 and TRBJ2-7, with D perhaps TRBD1 (5 bases). Germline-derived CDR1 and CDR2 are MGHRA and YSYEKL. This CDR3 is built from 14 residues. V lost 1 base, J lost 2 bases, and 9 bases lay in between.

Here the CDR3 reads CASSVDRVYGYTF. The CDR3 DNA follows: TGTGCCAGCAGTGTAGACAGGGTGTATGGCTACACCTTC. The rearrangement joins TRBV2 to TRBJ1-2; 7 bases align to TRBD1. The CDR3 runs to 13 residues. Germline lookup yields CDR1 SNHLY and CDR2 FYNNEI. Trimming took 4 bases from V and 5 from J; bases not matched to a gene: 4.

The rearrangement links TRBV11-3 to TRBJ2-3, with 8 bases fitting TRBD1. The CDR3 length is 14 residues. Germline V gene lookup returns CDR1 SGHNT and CDR2 YENEEA. Trimming cost V 5 bases and J 0 bases; bases outside gene matches: 1. CDR3 DNA: TGTGCCAGCAGCCAGGGGGCCAGCACAGATACGCAGTATTTT. Encoded protein: CASSQGASTDTQYF. The full variable domain, completed using reference TRBV11-3 and TRBJ2-3, is EAGVVQSPRYKIIEKKQPVAFWCNPISGHNTLYWYLQNLGQGPELLIRYENEEAVDDSQLPKDRFSAERLKGVDSTLKIQPAELGDSAVYLCASSQGASTDTQYFGPGTRLTVL.

The chain combines TRBV5-1 with TRBJ2-1; possibly TRBD1 for D (6 bases). V was pared by 2 bases and J by 0 bases, with 12 bases between. The CDR3 totals 16 residues. CDR1 and CDR2 from the germline V gene are SGHRS and YFSETQ. The chain's CDR3 is CASSFRQASSYNEQFF. The CDR3 nucleotides are TGCGCCAGCAGCTTCAGACAGGCCAGCTCCTACAATGAGCAGTTCTTC.

This clone appeared a few times. This chain joins TRBV4-3 and TRBJ1-3; D perhaps matches TRBD1 (5 bases). Germline CDR1 reads LGHNA; CDR2 reads YSLEER. The CDR3 is 16 residues long. V was shortened by 0 bases and J by 2 bases, with 11 bases between the two germline ends. CDR3 amino acids: CASSQEQGITGNTIYF. Here the CDR3 DNA reads TGCGCCAGCAGCCAAGAGCAGGGAATCACTGGAAACACCATATATTTT.

The V and J genes are TRBV28 and TRBJ2-7, with 8 bases matching TRBD1. V shed 4 bases, J shed 0 bases, and the junction held 8 bases outside the gene matches. The CDR3 consists of 16 residues. The germline V gene has CDR1 MDHEN and CDR2 SYDVKM. The DNA for the CDR3 is TGTGCCAGCAGTTCCACGGGACAGGTAATCTCCTACGAGCAGTACTTC. Translating it yields CASSSTGQVISYEQYF. Full variable domain (outside the CDR3, taken from reference TRBV28 and TRBJ2-7): DVKVTQSSRYLVKRTGEKVFLECVQDMDHENMFWYRQDPGLGLRLIYFSYDVKMKEKGDIPEGYSVSREKKERFSLILESASTNQTSMYLCASSSTGQVISYEQYFGPGTRLTVT.

J is TRBJ1-6 and V is TRBV19; D is undetermined. Trimming removed 5 bases from V and 0 bases from J, with 11 bases in between. The CDR3 has 16 amino acids. CDR1 is LNHDA and CDR2 is SQIVND in the germline V gene (reference sequence). The CDR3 reads CASSFGRLSYNSPLHF. The CDR3 DNA reads TGTGCCAGTAGTTTTGGCAGACTCTCCTATAATTCACCCCTCCACTTT.

The J gene is TRBJ1-3, the V gene TRBV7-8; 7 nucleotides agree with TRBD1. CDR3 length: 15 amino acids. Unmatched junction bases numbered 6, after V lost 5 bases and J lost 2 bases. The V gene's germline CDR1 is SGHVS and CDR2 FQNEAQ. CDR3 sequence reads: CASSPTGITGNTIYF. The CDR3 coding sequence is TGTGCCAGCAGCCCGACAGGGATTACTGGAAACACCATATATTTT.

The sample holds one count of this clone. The chain has TRBV7-2 and TRBJ2-5; 7 bases are shared with TRBD1. In germline, CDR1 is SGHTA, CDR2 FQGNSA. CDR3 length equals 16 residues. Trimming took 1 base from V and 4 from J; bases not matched to a gene: 9. CDR3 residues: CASSLDFRGNRETQYF. In DNA form, the CDR3 reads TGTGCCAGCAGCTTAGACTTCAGGGGGAATAGAGAGACCCAGTACTTC.

The rearrangement joins TRBV18 to TRBJ2-1; 11 bases match TRBD2. In germline, CDR1 is KGHSH, CDR2 LQKENI. V lost 3 bases, J lost 2 bases, and 3 bases stayed unmatched. The CDR3 length is 16 residues. The CDR3 DNA is TGTGCCAGCTCACCGGATAGCGGGGGGGCCTACAATGAGCAGTTCTTC. Translated: CASSPDSGGAYNEQFF.

Only a few counts were recorded for this clone. The chain employs TRBV7-2 and TRBJ1-1; TRBD1 matches 9 bases. This CDR3 has 16 amino acids. V was clipped by 1 base and J by 10 bases; unmatched bases: 13. Germline V CDR1 and CDR2: SGHTA, FQGNSA. DNA of the CDR3: TGTGCCAGCAGCTTAGAGTATGTGGGACAGGGTTTAGGAGCTTTCTTT. Encoded protein: CASSLEYVGQGLGAFF.

The chain employs TRBV4-2 and TRBJ2-7; 8 bases fit TRBD2. Unmatched junction bases numbered 11, after V lost 3 bases and J lost 4 bases. The germline V gene encodes CDR1 LGHNA and CDR2 YNFKEQ. The CDR3 has 16 residues. CDR3 sequence: CASSQERGSSFYEQYF. CDR3 nucleotide sequence: TGTGCCAGCAGCCAGGAGCGGGGGTCCTCATTTTACGAGCAGTACTTC.

This chain joins TRBV7-9 and TRBJ2-7; the D gene is possibly TRBD1 (5 bases). V lost 6 bases, J lost 5 bases, and 20 bases lay in between. CDR3 size: 15 residues. Germline V gene lookup returns CDR1 SEHNR and CDR2 FQNEAQ (reference sequence). For the CDR3, the DNA is TGTGCCAGCAGTCCACGATTTCAGGTAGGGGACGAGCAGTACTTC. The encoded protein is CASSPRFQVGDEQYF. Together with reference TRBV7-9 and TRBJ2-7, the CDR3 gives the full variable domain: DTGVSQNPRHKITKRGQNVTFRCDPISEHNRLYWYRQTLGQGPEFLTYFQNEAQLEKSRLLSDRFSAERPKGSFSTLEIQRTEQGDSAMYLCASSPRFQVGDEQYFGPGTRLTVT.

This chain links TRBV6-6 with TRBJ1-1; D uncertain. CDR1 MNHNY and CDR2 SVGAGI come from the germline V gene (reference sequence). With 2 bases removed from V and 1 base from J, the gap between germline ends came to 2 bases. This CDR3 region has 12 residues. CDR3 coding DNA: TGTGCCAGCAGTTACCGGAACACTGAAGCTTTCTTT. It translates to CASSYRNTEAFF.

V and J are TRBV11-3 and TRBJ2-6; tentatively, D is TRBD1 (5 bases). The CDR3 has 15 amino acids. CDR1 is SGHNT and CDR2 is YENEEA in the germline V gene. V was cut by 6 bases and J by 0 bases, with 9 bases left in between. This CDR3 reads CASRAGFSGANVLTF. The CDR3 DNA reads as TGTGCCAGCAGGGCAGGGTTCTCTGGGGCCAACGTCCTGACTTTC.

This chain connects TRBV6-6 to TRBJ2-5, with D perhaps matching TRBD1 (6 bases). Germline-derived CDR1 and CDR2 are MNHNY and SVGAGI (reference sequence). V lost 2 bases and J 5 bases, leaving 15 bases between the germline ends. CDR3 size: 15 residues. In DNA form, the CDR3 reads TGTGCCAGCAGTTACCCCACAGGGCGGCAGGAGACCCAGTACTTC. The encoded protein is CASSYPTGRQETQYF.

The chain uses TRBV6-5 and TRBJ1-1, with 7 bases identical to TRBD1. Germline loops: CDR1 MNHEY, CDR2 SVGAGI. This CDR3 has 13 amino acids. After removal of 6 bases from V and 2 bases from J, the junction contained 3 bases not matched to a gene. The CDR3 DNA is TGTGCCAGCAGAGGGACAGCAAACACTGAAGCTTTCTTT. Its protein is CASRGTANTEAFF.

J is TRBJ2-2 and V is TRBV6-4; TRBD1 agrees at 9 bases. CDR1 and CDR2 from the germline V gene are MRHNA and SNTAGT. Germline trimming cut 8 bases from V and 5 bases from J; bases unmatched to any gene: 9. This CDR3 has 15 amino acids. The chain's CDR3 is CASPNRDRVTGELFF. The CDR3 DNA reads as TGTGCCAGCCCAAACCGGGACAGGGTGACCGGGGAGCTGTTTTTT.

This chain connects TRBV4-1 to TRBJ2-5; D remains unclear. The germline gives CDR1 MGHRA, CDR2 YSYEKL. V lost 1 base and J 2 bases, leaving 8 bases between the germline ends. The CDR3 extends over 14 amino acids. The CDR3 nucleotides read TGCGCCAGCAGCCAAGTAACACAACAAGAGACCCAGTACTTC. Protein sequence: CASSQVTQQETQYF.

This clone occurred a few times. V gene TRBV5-1 combines with J gene TRBJ2-4, with D possibly matching TRBD1 (5 bases). V was clipped by 4 bases and J by 2 bases, with 19 bases between them. The CDR3 is 17 amino acids. CDR1 is SGHRS, CDR2 YFSETQ, per germline. In DNA form, the CDR3 reads TGCGCCAGCAGCGCACCCAGGGAAGATCTTTCCAAAAACATTCAGTACTTC. Amino acid sequence: CASSAPREDLSKNIQYF.

The chain joins TRBV2 to TRBJ2-3; no reliable D call. The CDR3 length is 15 residues. V was pared by 5 bases and J by 0 bases, with 12 bases between. Germline CDR1 is SNHLY and CDR2 is FYNNEI. The CDR3: CASSPLRTSTDTQYF. The CDR3 coding sequence is TGTGCCAGCAGTCCTCTACGTACTAGCACAGATACGCAGTATTTT.

J is TRBJ2-1 and V is TRBV4-3, with D hard to call. The V gene's germline CDR1 is LGHNA and CDR2 YSLEER. V was trimmed by 0 bases and J by 11 bases, leaving 11 bases between them. This CDR3 is built from 13 residues. The CDR3 nucleotides read TGCGCCAGCAGCCAAGATCACAGTATGAAGCAGTTCTTC. Residues: CASSQDHSMKQFF.

V and J are TRBV11-3 and TRBJ2-7, with D unresolved. This CDR3 has 13 residues. V was cut by 0 bases and J by 3 bases, with 6 bases left in between. Germline-derived CDR1 and CDR2 are SGHNT and YENEEA. This CDR3 reads CASSLDFYYEQYF. The CDR3, as DNA: TGTGCCAGCAGCTTAGATTTTTACTACGAGCAGTACTTC.

V and J are TRBV9 and TRBJ2-2; tentatively, D is TRBD1 (5 bases). The germline V gene encodes CDR1 SGDLS and CDR2 YYNGEE. There are 16 residues in the CDR3. V lost 4 bases and J 0 bases, leaving 13 bases between the germline ends. The CDR3 region is CASSTLQGTNTGELFF. CDR3 bases: TGTGCCAGCAGCACACTGCAGGGCACGAACACCGGGGAGCTGTTTTTT.